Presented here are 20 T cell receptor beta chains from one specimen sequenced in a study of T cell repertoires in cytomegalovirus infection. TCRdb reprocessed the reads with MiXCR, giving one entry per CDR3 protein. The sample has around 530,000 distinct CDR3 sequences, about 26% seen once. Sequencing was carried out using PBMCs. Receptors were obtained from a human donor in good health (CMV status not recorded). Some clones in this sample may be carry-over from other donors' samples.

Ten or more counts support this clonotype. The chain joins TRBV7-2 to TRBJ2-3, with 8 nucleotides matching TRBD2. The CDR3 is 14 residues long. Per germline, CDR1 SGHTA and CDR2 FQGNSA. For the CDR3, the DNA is TGTGCAACAACCAAGAGCGGGAGTGCAGATACGCAGTATTTT. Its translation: CATTKSGSADTQYF.

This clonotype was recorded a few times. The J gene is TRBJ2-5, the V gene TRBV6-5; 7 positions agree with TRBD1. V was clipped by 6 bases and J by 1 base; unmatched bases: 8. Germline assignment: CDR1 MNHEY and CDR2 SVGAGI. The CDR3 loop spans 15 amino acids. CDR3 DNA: TGTGCCAGCAGAGTCACGACAGGGCGCCAAGAGACCCAGTACTTC. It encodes CASRVTTGRQETQYF.

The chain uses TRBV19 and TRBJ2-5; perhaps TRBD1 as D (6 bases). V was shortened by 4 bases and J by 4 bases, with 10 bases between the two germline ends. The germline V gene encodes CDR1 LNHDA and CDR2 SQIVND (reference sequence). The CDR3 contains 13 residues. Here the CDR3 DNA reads TGTGCCAGTAGTAAACAGGGTCTAGAGACCCAGTACTTC. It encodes CASSKQGLETQYF. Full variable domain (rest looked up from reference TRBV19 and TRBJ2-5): DGGITQSPKYLFRKEGQNVTLSCEQNLNHDAMYWYRQDPGQGLRLIYYSQIVNDFQKGDIAEGYSVSREKKESFPLTVTSAQKNPTAFYLCASSKQGLETQYFGPGTRLLVL.

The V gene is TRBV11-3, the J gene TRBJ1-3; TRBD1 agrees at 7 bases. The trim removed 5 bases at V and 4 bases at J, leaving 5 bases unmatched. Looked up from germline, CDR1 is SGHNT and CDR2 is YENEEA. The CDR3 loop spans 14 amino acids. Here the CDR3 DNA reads TGTGCCAGCAGCCCCGGACAGGACGGAAACACCATATATTTT. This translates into CASSPGQDGNTIYF. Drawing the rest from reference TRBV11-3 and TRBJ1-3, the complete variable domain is EAGVVQSPRYKIIEKKQPVAFWCNPISGHNTLYWYLQNLGQGPELLIRYENEEAVDDSQLPKDRFSAERLKGVDSTLKIQPAELGDSAVYLCASSPGQDGNTIYFGEGSWLTVV.

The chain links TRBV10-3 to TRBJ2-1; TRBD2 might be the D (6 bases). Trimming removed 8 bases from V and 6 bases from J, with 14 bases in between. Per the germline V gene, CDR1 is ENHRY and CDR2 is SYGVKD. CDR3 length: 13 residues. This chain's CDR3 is CAISGLPGNEQFF. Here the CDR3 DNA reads TGTGCCATCTCGGGACTTCCGGGCAATGAGCAGTTCTTC.

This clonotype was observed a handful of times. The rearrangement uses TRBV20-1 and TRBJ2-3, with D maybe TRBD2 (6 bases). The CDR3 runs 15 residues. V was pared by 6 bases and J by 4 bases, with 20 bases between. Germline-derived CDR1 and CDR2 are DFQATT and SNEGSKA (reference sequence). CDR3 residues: CSAGPEAGGPDTQYF. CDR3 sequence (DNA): TGCAGTGCGGGACCTGAAGCGGGTGGTCCAGATACGCAGTATTTT.

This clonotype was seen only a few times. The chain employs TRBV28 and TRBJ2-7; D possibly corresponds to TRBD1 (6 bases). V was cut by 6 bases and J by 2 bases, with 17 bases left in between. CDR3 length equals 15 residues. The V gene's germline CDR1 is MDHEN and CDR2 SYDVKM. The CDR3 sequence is CASSLAGAMTYEQYV. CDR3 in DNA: TGTGCCAGCAGCCTTGCAGGGGCGATGACCTACGAGCAGTACGTC.

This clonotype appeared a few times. For the CDR3, the DNA is TGTGCCAGCTCGGGGAAAACAGGGGGATACACTGAAGCTTTCTTT. Amino acids: CASSGKTGGYTEAFF. V is TRBV18 and J is TRBJ1-1; 8 nucleotides align to TRBD1. J was trimmed by 3 bases and V by 6 bases; bases with no gene match: 9. Germline assignment: CDR1 KGHSH and CDR2 LQKENI. CDR3 size: 15 residues.

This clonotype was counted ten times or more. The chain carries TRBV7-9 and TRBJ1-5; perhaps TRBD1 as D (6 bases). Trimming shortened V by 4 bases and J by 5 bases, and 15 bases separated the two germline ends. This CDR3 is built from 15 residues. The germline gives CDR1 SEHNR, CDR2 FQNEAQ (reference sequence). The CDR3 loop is CASSSGQRRDQPQHF. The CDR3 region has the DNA TGTGCCAGCAGCTCCGGACAGCGCCGGGATCAGCCCCAGCATTTT.

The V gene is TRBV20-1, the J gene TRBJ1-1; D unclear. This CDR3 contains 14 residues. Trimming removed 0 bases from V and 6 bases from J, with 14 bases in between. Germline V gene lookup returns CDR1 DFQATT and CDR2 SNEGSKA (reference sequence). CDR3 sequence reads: CSARDPRKGPEAFF. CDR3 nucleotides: TGCAGTGCTAGAGACCCCAGGAAGGGCCCTGAAGCTTTCTTT.

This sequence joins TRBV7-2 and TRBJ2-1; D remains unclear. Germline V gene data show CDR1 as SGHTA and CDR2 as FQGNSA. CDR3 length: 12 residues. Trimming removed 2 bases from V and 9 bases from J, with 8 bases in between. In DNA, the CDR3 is TGTGCCAGCAGCTTAAGTTGGGGTGAGCAGTTCTTC. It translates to CASSLSWGEQFF.

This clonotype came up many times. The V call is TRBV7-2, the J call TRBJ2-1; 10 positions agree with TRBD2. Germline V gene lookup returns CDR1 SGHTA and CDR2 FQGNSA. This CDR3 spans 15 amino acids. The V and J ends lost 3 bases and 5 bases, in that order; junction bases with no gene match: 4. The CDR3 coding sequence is TGTGCCAGCAGCTTCTGGACTAGCGGTAACAATGAGCAGTTCTTC. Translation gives CASSFWTSGNNEQFF.

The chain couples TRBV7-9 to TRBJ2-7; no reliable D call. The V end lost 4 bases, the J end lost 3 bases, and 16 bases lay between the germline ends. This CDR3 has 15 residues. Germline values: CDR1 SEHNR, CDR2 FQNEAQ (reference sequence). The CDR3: CASSSVGGIFYEQYV. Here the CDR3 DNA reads TGTGCCAGCAGCTCAGTCGGCGGAATCTTCTACGAGCAGTACGTC.

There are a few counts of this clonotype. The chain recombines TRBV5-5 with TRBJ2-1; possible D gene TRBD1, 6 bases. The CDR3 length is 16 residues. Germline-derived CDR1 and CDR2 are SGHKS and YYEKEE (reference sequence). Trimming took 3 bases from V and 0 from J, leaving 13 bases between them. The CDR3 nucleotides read TGTGCCAGCAGCTCCCCTAGGGGGAGCTCCTACAATGAGCAGTTCTTC. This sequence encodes CASSSPRGSSYNEQFF.

Here the CDR3 reads CASSLAPPEQYV. CDR3 coding DNA: TGTGCCAGCAGCTTAGCGCCGCCCGAGCAGTACGTC. The chain employs TRBV7-9 and TRBJ2-7; D is unresolved. CDR3 size: 12 residues. V was trimmed by 0 bases and J by 6 bases, leaving 6 bases between them. Per the germline V gene, CDR1 is SEHNR and CDR2 is FQNEAQ (reference sequence).

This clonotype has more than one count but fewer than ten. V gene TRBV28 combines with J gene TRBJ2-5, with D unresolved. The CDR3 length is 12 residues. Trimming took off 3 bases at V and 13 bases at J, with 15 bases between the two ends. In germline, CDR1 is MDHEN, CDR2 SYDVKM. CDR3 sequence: CASSFDTAAPYF. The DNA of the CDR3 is TGTGCCAGCAGTTTTGACACCGCCGCCCCGTACTTC.

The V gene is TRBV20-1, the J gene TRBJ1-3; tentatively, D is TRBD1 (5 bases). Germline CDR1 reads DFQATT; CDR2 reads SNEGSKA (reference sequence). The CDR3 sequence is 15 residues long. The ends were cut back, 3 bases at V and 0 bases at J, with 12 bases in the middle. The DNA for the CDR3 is TGCAGTGCTAGTCTGGCAGGGAGCTCTGGAAACACCATATATTTT. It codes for CSASLAGSSGNTIYF.

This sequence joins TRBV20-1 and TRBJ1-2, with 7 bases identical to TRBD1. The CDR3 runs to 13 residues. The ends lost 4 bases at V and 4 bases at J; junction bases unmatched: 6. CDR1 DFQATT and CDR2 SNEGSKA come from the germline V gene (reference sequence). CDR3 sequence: CSAIRRDSYGYTF. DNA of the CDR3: TGCAGTGCTATAAGGCGGGACAGCTATGGCTACACCTTC.

For the CDR3, the DNA is TGTGCCAGCAGTTACCCACCGGGAGGAGTTCATGAGCAGTTCTTC. This codes for CASSYPPGGVHEQFF. The chain carries TRBV6-5 and TRBJ2-1, with TRBD2 identical over 7 bases. The CDR3 extends over 15 amino acids. Germline V CDR1 and CDR2: MNHEY, SVGAGI. V lost 2 bases to trimming and J lost 8 bases; unmatched junction nucleotides: 9.

The CDR3 is CSAHREGYGYTF. The DNA for the CDR3 is TGCAGTGCGCACAGGGAGGGCTATGGCTACACCTTC. This rearrangement joins TRBV20-1 to TRBJ1-2; TRBD1 is a possible D gene (6 bases). Germline CDR1 and CDR2: DFQATT and SNEGSKA (reference sequence). This CDR3 is 12 amino acids long. V was trimmed by 6 bases and J by 4 bases, leaving 12 bases between them.